The 30 T cell receptor beta chains given below trace back to one sample, sequenced in a study of blood T cell repertoires in COVID-19. Sequenced by immunoSEQ multiplex PCR; TCRdb stores in-frame clones only, minus some. The sample records about 170,000 clones, over 80% being singletons. Sample: peripheral blood. The receptors were sampled from an elderly woman with COVID-19, enrolled during active disease.

V and J are TRBV18 and TRBJ1-1; 8 nucleotides agree with TRBD1. CDR3 length: 15 amino acids. The J segment lost 1 base and the V segment lost 6 bases, leaving 7 bases of the junction unmatched. CDR1 KGHSH and CDR2 LQKENI come from the germline V gene. The chain's CDR3 is CASSPRTGSNTEAFF. The CDR3 region has the DNA TGTGCCAGCTCCCCAAGGACAGGGTCGAACACTGAAGCTTTCTTT.

This clone showed up just once. V gene TRBV5-1 combines with J gene TRBJ2-7; D call uncertain. Trimming left V 1 base short and J 7 bases short, with 15 bases between. Germline-derived CDR1 and CDR2 are SGHRS and YFSETQ. The CDR3 has 14 amino acids. CDR3 sequence: CASSLKSERSEQYF. CDR3 DNA sequence: TGCGCCAGCAGCTTGAAAAGTGAGAGGTCTGAGCAGTACTTC.

The chain combines TRBV19 with TRBJ2-5, with TRBD1 matching 7 bases. The junction had 12 bases not matched to a gene; V was cut back by 6 bases and J by 2 bases. Germline V gives CDR1 LNHDA, CDR2 SQIVND (reference sequence). This CDR3 region has 16 residues. This chain's CDR3 is CASRPTGATVQETQYF. The CDR3 nucleotides are TGTGCCAGTAGACCCACAGGGGCGACGGTACAAGAGACCCAGTACTTC.

In its sample, this clone was seen once. The chain uses TRBV27 and TRBJ2-1; TRBD2 agrees at 16 bases. Germline CDR1 reads MNHEY; CDR2 reads SMNVEV (reference sequence). This CDR3 has 19 residues. The junction had 10 bases not matched to a gene; V was cut back by 6 bases and J by 2 bases. This chain's CDR3 is CASRPLGLAGGLTYNEQFF. In nucleotides, the CDR3 is TGTGCCAGCAGGCCTCTGGGACTAGCGGGGGGGCTGACCTACAATGAGCAGTTCTTC.

The chain joins TRBV11-1 to TRBJ2-1, with D possibly being TRBD2 (6 bases). Germline V lookup: CDR1 SGHAT, CDR2 FQDESV (reference sequence). Between the trimmed V and J ends, which lost 5 bases and 7 bases, there was a span of 18 bases. This CDR3 is 15 amino acids long. The chain's CDR3 is CASSPTGTFLNEQFF. The CDR3 DNA reads as TGTGCCAGCAGCCCAACCGGGACTTTTTTAAATGAGCAGTTCTTC. Based on the CDR3 plus reference TRBV11-1 and TRBJ2-1, the full variable domain is EAEVAQSPRYKITEKSQAVAFWCDPISGHATLYWYRQILGQGPELLVQFQDESVVDDSQLPKDRFSAERLKGVDSTLKIQPAELGDSAMYLCASSPTGTFLNEQFFGPGTRLTVL.

The V and J genes are TRBV11-2 and TRBJ2-3; D perhaps matches TRBD2 (6 bases). Deletions cut 4 bases from V and 0 bases from J, with 11 bases between. Germline V gene lookup returns CDR1 SGHAT and CDR2 FQNNGV. The CDR3 totals 15 residues. DNA for the CDR3: TGTGCCAGCAGCTCCTCGGGAGCGAGCACAGATACGCAGTATTTT. Residues: CASSSSGASTDTQYF.

V is TRBV5-1 and J is TRBJ2-3, with 7 bases matching TRBD1. Looked up from germline, CDR1 is SGHRS and CDR2 is YFSETQ. The CDR3 sequence is 15 residues long. Trimming took 2 bases from V and 0 from J; bases not matched to a gene: 3. The CDR3 DNA reads as TGCGCCAGCAGCTTAGGGACAGCTAGCACAGATACGCAGTATTTT. It translates to CASSLGTASTDTQYF.

This clone was recorded once. The J gene is TRBJ2-3, the V gene TRBV18, with D hard to call. This CDR3 region has 11 residues. With 6 bases removed from V and 6 bases from J, the gap between germline ends came to 7 bases. The germline gives CDR1 KGHSH, CDR2 LQKENI. CDR3 protein: CASSNTDTQYF. DNA for the CDR3: TGTGCCAGCTCGAACACGGATACGCAGTATTTT.

In its sample, this clone was seen a few times. The chain has TRBV6-6 and TRBJ2-7; 9 nucleotides agree with TRBD1. V was clipped by 6 bases and J by 2 bases; unmatched bases: 5. This CDR3 is built from 14 residues. Germline V gene sequence: CDR1 MNHNY, CDR2 SVGAGI (reference sequence). CDR3 nucleotides: TGTGCCAGCAGACTCGGGACAGGGACCTACGAGCAGTACTTC. This sequence encodes CASRLGTGTYEQYF.

The rearrangement links TRBV5-4 to TRBJ2-1; the match to TRBD1 covers 9 bases. Germline CDR1 SGHNT, CDR2 YYREEE (reference sequence). Trimming cost V 5 bases and J 6 bases; bases outside gene matches: 9. This CDR3 region has 15 residues. Written as DNA, the CDR3 is TGTGCCAGCAGGATGGGACAGGGCCTTTTCAATGAGCAGTTCTTC. Its protein is CASRMGQGLFNEQFF.

V is TRBV2 and J is TRBJ1-1, with 10 bases identical to TRBD1. Per germline, CDR1 SNHLY and CDR2 FYNNEI. This CDR3 comprises 15 residues. V lost 6 bases and J lost 1; bases outside the gene matches: 5. In nucleotides, the CDR3 is TGTGCCAGCAGCCGGGACAGGGGTCGGAACACTGAAGCTTTCTTT. It yields the protein CASSRDRGRNTEAFF.

The chain joins TRBV7-2 to TRBJ2-7; 7 bases map to TRBD1. Germline V gene sequence: CDR1 SGHTA, CDR2 FQGNSA. This CDR3 is 12 amino acids long. V was clipped by 4 bases and J by 6 bases; unmatched bases: 3. The CDR3 sequence is CASSYYRGEQYF. Here the CDR3 DNA reads TGTGCCAGCAGCTACTACAGGGGCGAGCAGTACTTC.

This chain uses TRBV10-3 with TRBJ2-3; 11 nucleotides agree with TRBD2. Germline lookup yields CDR1 ENHRY and CDR2 SYGVKD. V gave up 11 bases and J gave up 5 bases; unmatched junction bases: 6. The CDR3 loop spans 13 amino acids. Written as DNA, the CDR3 is TGTGCCTCTGGGACTAGCGGAGAAGATACGCAGTATTTT. It codes for CASGTSGEDTQYF.

V gene TRBV28 combines with J gene TRBJ1-4, with a possible D match to TRBD1 (5 bases). Germline V lookup: CDR1 MDHEN, CDR2 SYDVKM. This CDR3 spans 17 amino acids. V was pared by 6 bases and J by 0 bases, with 17 bases between. The DNA of the CDR3 is TGTGCCAGCAGCCAGGGTTTAGTGTTGGCAACTAATGAAAAACTGTTTTTT. This translates into CASSQGLVLATNEKLFF.

This chain connects TRBV20-1 to TRBJ2-1; no clear D gene. The CDR3 length is 10 residues. Deletions cut 4 bases from V and 7 bases from J, with 5 bases between. The V gene's germline CDR1 is DFQATT and CDR2 SNEGSKA (reference sequence). CDR3 DNA: TGCAGTGCTACCGTAAATGAGCAGTTCTTC. Translated, it gives CSATVNEQFF.

This clone was found once. V usage is TRBV28 and J usage is TRBJ2-7; TRBD2 matches at 10 bases. The CDR3 runs to 15 residues. Germline-derived CDR1 and CDR2 are MDHEN and SYDVKM. V was clipped by 5 bases and J by 4 bases; unmatched bases: 8. The CDR3 nucleotides read TGTGCCAGCAGTAGGGTCGCTAGCGGGAGTTACGAGCAGTACTTC. Translation: CASSRVASGSYEQYF.

This clone was seen a handful of times. V gene TRBV7-6 combines with J gene TRBJ1-2; 9 positions agree with TRBD1. This CDR3 is built from 14 residues. Germline CDR1 SGHVS, CDR2 FNYEAQ. J gave up 4 bases and V 5 bases, and 5 bases lay outside the gene matches. For the CDR3, the DNA is TGTGCCAGCAGCCGGGGACAGGGAGGCTATGGCTACACCTTC. Translating gives CASSRGQGGYGYTF.

The chain links TRBV18 to TRBJ2-2; TRBD2 might be the D (6 bases). The CDR3 is made up of 15 amino acids. CDR1 is KGHSH, CDR2 LQKENI, per germline. Trimming stripped 6 bases from V and 4 bases from J, with 15 bases between. The CDR3 DNA follows: TGTGCCAGCTCCGACAGCACGGAGGGCACCGGGGAGCTGTTTTTT. Protein: CASSDSTEGTGELFF.

The rearrangement links TRBV9 to TRBJ1-2; 8 nucleotides agree with TRBD1. This CDR3 is 17 amino acids long. V dropped 3 bases and J dropped 3; count of bases not matched to a gene: 13. CDR1 and CDR2 (germline): SGDLS, YYNGEE. CDR3 amino acids: CASSATALPTGDYGYTF. As DNA, the CDR3 is TGTGCCAGCAGCGCCACCGCCCTACCGACAGGGGACTATGGCTACACCTTC.

The chain combines TRBV9 with TRBJ2-2; possibly TRBD1 for D (6 bases). The CDR3 sequence is 16 residues long. Germline assignment: CDR1 SGDLS and CDR2 YYNGEE. The ends were cut back, 4 bases at V and 0 bases at J, with 13 bases in the middle. Written as DNA, the CDR3 is TGTGCCAGCAGCCGCCTAGGGACAACGAACACCGGGGAGCTGTTTTTT. This gives the protein CASSRLGTTNTGELFF.

V and J are TRBV23-1 and TRBJ2-4; 9 bases line up with TRBD1. TRBV23-1 is an ORF; its function is uncertain. The CDR3 consists of 16 residues. V shed 4 bases and J 8 bases; nucleotides not matched to a gene: 12. CDR3 coding DNA: TGCGCCAGCAGTCCAAAGCGACAGGGGGTTTTGGACATTCAGTACTTC. Protein sequence: CASSPKRQGVLDIQYF.

The chain links TRBV10-3 to TRBJ2-5, with a possible D match to TRBD1 (6 bases). V lost 10 bases and J 4 bases, leaving 19 bases between the germline ends. The germline gives CDR1 ENHRY, CDR2 SYGVKD. The CDR3 extends over 14 amino acids. The CDR3 nucleotides are TGTGCCACAGCGCCACAGGGTCAAGCAGAGACCCAGTACTTC. This encodes CATAPQGQAETQYF.

V usage is TRBV3-1 (or the pseudogene TRBV3-2) and J usage is TRBJ1-6, with TRBD1 identical over 8 bases. The germline CDR1 and CDR2 sequences are LGHDT and YNNKEL (reference sequence). With 4 bases clipped from V and 10 bases from J, the junction kept 12 bases outside the gene matches. This CDR3 is 16 amino acids long. The CDR3 sequence: CASSREDRVRGSPLHF. The CDR3 DNA reads TGTGCCAGCAGCCGGGAGGACAGGGTAAGAGGATCACCCCTCCACTTT.

The genes are TRBV12-3 or TRBV12-4 and TRBJ1-2; 7 nucleotides match TRBD1. V lost 6 bases, J lost 2 bases, and 3 bases stayed unmatched. The CDR3 is 13 amino acids. CDR3 amino acids: CASSTGANYGYTF. The CDR3 DNA reads TGTGCCAGCAGCACAGGGGCGAACTATGGCTACACCTTC.

This clone has a handful of counts. This chain connects TRBV7-3 to TRBJ2-1; TRBD2 agrees at 13 bases. The V gene's germline CDR1 is SGHTA and CDR2 FQGTGA. Trimming took 6 bases from V and 5 from J; bases not matched to a gene: 13. There are 18 residues in the CDR3. Here the CDR3 reads CASRLLPPTSGGNNEQFF. CDR3 coding DNA: TGTGCCAGCAGACTCCTGCCCCCGACTAGCGGGGGGAACAATGAGCAGTTCTTC.

This clone was recorded a few times. The chain couples TRBV5-1 to TRBJ1-1; a weak D match, TRBD1 (6 bases). Germline V lookup: CDR1 SGHRS, CDR2 YFSETQ. The V and J ends lost 5 bases and 4 bases respectively, with 18 bases between them. The CDR3 consists of 15 residues. The CDR3: CASSPAGGFGTEAFF. CDR3 DNA sequence: TGCGCCAGCAGTCCGGCGGGGGGCTTTGGCACTGAAGCTTTCTTT.

V usage is TRBV28 and J usage is TRBJ2-5; no definite D call. CDR1 MDHEN and CDR2 SYDVKM come from the germline V gene. V lost 3 bases, J lost 3 bases, and 17 bases lay in between. The CDR3 length is 16 residues. In DNA, the CDR3 is TGTGCCAGCAGTTTTCGCGTTACCTCTTTTAAAGAGACCCAGTACTTC. It translates to CASSFRVTSFKETQYF.

This clone was found once. The chain employs TRBV19 and TRBJ2-5; TRBD2 is a possible D gene (5 bases). V shed 3 bases and J shed 2 bases, with 16 bases lying between them. The CDR3 sequence is 16 residues long. Germline CDR1 reads LNHDA; CDR2 reads SQIVND (reference sequence). The CDR3 bases are TGTGCCAGTAGTATCGGCCCCCGAGGGTCACAAGAGACCCAGTACTTC. Amino acid sequence: CASSIGPRGSQETQYF.

This chain uses TRBV6-1 with TRBJ2-1, with TRBD2 matching 9 bases. Germline V gene lookup returns CDR1 MNHNS and CDR2 SASEGT. The CDR3 is 16 residues long. Germline trimming cut 1 base from V and 9 bases from J; bases unmatched to any gene: 10. CDR3 protein: CASSEGPSGTTGEQFF. The CDR3 nucleotides are TGTGCCAGCAGTGAAGGGCCTAGCGGGACTACCGGTGAGCAGTTCTTC.

The rearrangement uses TRBV6-5 and TRBJ1-3; 7 bases agree with TRBD1. V gave up 2 bases and J gave up 0 bases; unmatched junction bases: 4. The CDR3 consists of 16 residues. Looked up from germline, CDR1 is MNHEY and CDR2 is SVGAGI. Here the CDR3 DNA reads TGTGCCAGCAGTTACGGGACAGACTTCTCTGGAAACACCATATATTTT. This gives the protein CASSYGTDFSGNTIYF.